Each of the 2 T cell receptor beta chains below was sequenced from the same sample in a study of T cell repertoires in cytomegalovirus infection. MiXCR, applied by TCRdb to the reads, yields one record per CDR3 protein. Here the sample spans 150,000 to 200,000 distinct CDR3 sequences, approximately 17% being singletons. Material: CD8+ T cells from PBMCs. Every receptor here comes from a human donor in good health (CMV status not recorded). Some clones in this sample may be carry-over from other donors' samples.

This chain uses TRBV7-4 with TRBJ1-1; possible D gene TRBD1, 5 bases. The germline V and J ends were trimmed by 0 bases and 6 bases, with 11 bases remaining between them. The CDR3 has 14 amino acids. Per germline, CDR1 SGHVT and CDR2 SQSDAQ. This CDR3 reads CASSLAGQGAEAFF. Here the CDR3 DNA reads TGTGCCAGCAGCTTAGCGGGCCAAGGGGCTGAAGCTTTCTTT.

The J gene is TRBJ1-1, the V gene TRBV7-9; D is uncertain. CDR1 and CDR2 (germline): SEHNR, FQNEAQ (reference sequence). The V and J ends lost 2 bases and 11 bases respectively, with 9 bases between them. CDR3 size: 11 residues. This CDR3 reads CASSLNLGAFF. CDR3 nucleotide sequence: TGTGCCAGCAGCTTAAATCTAGGCGCTTTCTTT.